The rows below give T cell receptor beta chains drawn from one sample of a study of blood T cell repertoires in COVID-19. Only in-frame clones appear in the TCRdb table, and some are missing; sequencing was by immunoSEQ multiplex PCR. The sample carries about 330,000 clones, around 89% recorded once. Sequences were obtained from peripheral blood. These receptors were collected from a woman aged 50 to 60 with active or convalescent COVID-19. Each CDR3 is given without its conserved first and last residue. Fields, in order: V gene, J gene, CDR3 length, CDR3 protein.

TRBV28	TRBJ1-1	12	ARITGGVRTEAF
TRBV27	TRBJ1-1	11	ASSSTGFSEAF
TRBV11-1	TRBJ1-1	13	ASSLVWEQPTEAF
TRBV27	TRBJ1-2	13	ASSLNPGGNYGYT
TRBV30	TRBJ2-4	12	AWDTRTGENIQY
TRBV19	TRBJ1-2	10	ASGGYYEGYT
TRBV7-2	TRBJ2-1	14	ASSPRLRGETLQQF
TRBV5-1	TRBJ1-3	14	ASSLGGDRAGNTIY
TRBV6-6	TRBJ2-7	14	ASRHGKTGISYEQY
TRBV13	TRBJ2-7	11	ASSLASRYEQY
TRBV19	TRBJ1-1	12	ASSRSRTRTEAF
TRBV30	TRBJ1-1	9	AWAGTHEAF
TRBV3-1/TRBV3-2	TRBJ1-1	12	ASSQETGGTEAF
TRBV7-3	TRBJ2-3	14	ASSLGQGASTDTQY
TRBV28	TRBJ1-2	10	ASSRGGFGYT
TRBV6-5	TRBJ1-2	13	ASRRGQGADYGYT
TRBV18	TRBJ1-1	13	ASSPPGLENTEAF
TRBV18	TRBJ1-3	15	ASSPQKGQASGNTIY
TRBV14	TRBJ1-2	12	ASSQGPGNYGYT
TRBV7-6	TRBJ1-1	13	ASSSQQGAHTEAF
TRBV13	TRBJ1-2	12	ASSLGAGMGGYT
TRBV7-2	TRBJ2-1	14	ASSLASGGLYNEQF
TRBV9	TRBJ1-1	12	ASSFAQMNTEAF
TRBV5-1	TRBJ2-1	12	ASSTRTSYNEQF
TRBV5-6	TRBJ1-2	12	ASSSGTLDYGYT
TRBV6-2/TRBV6-3	TRBJ1-1	15	ASSYVQGQGTNTEAF
TRBV13	TRBJ1-2	12	ASSSGGQDGGYT
TRBV4-1	TRBJ2-7	11	ASSPQVGDEQY
TRBV4-3	TRBJ2-1	14	ASSQDILRSNNEQF
TRBV27	TRBJ1-2	11	ASSPRSNYGYT
TRBV19	TRBJ1-5	14	ASRGQALYSNQPQH
TRBV28	TRBJ1-5	18	ASRLGTGTGAAGLGQPQH
TRBV28	TRBJ1-5	13	ASNFALGNNQPQH
TRBV9	TRBJ1-5	12	ASSVDPGDQPQH
TRBV5-5	TRBJ1-1	12	ASSLDSTYTEAF
TRBV29-1	TRBJ1-2	10	STGSQSYGYT
TRBV5-8	TRBJ2-5	16	ASSWSLTSGGTKETQY
TRBV15	TRBJ1-2	13	ATSSSKGQYYGYT
TRBV4-3	TRBJ2-3	12	ASSQVGDTDTQY
TRBV7-2	TRBJ2-7	13	ASSSAARAPYEQY
TRBV27	TRBJ2-2	13	ASSGDRVYAGELF